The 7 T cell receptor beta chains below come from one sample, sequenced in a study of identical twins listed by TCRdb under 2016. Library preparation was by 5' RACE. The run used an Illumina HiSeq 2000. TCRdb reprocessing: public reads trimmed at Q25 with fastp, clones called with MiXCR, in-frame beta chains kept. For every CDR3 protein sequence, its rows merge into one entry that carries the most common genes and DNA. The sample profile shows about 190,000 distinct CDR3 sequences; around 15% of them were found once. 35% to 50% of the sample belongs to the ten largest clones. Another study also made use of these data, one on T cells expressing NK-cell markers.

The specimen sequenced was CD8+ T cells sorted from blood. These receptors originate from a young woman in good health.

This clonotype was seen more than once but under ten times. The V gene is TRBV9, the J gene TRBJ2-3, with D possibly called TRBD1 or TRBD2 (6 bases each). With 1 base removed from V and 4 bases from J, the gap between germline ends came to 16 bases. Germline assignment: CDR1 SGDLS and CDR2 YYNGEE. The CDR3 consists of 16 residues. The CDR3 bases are TGTGCCAGCAGCGTACCCTCCAGGGGAGGTTCAGATACGCAGTATTTT. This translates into CASSVPSRGGSDTQYF.

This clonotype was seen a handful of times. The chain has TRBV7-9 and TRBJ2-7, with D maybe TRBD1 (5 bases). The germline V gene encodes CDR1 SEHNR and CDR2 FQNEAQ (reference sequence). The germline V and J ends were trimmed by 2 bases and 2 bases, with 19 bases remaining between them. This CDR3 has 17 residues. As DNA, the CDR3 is TGTGCCAGCAGCTTAAATTTTGGGGAACAAGGGGCCTACGAGCAGTACTTC. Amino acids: CASSLNFGEQGAYEQYF.

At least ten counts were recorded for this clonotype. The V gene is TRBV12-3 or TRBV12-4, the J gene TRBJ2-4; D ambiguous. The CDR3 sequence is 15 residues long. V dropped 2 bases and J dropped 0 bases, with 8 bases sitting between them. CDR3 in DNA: TGTGCCAGCAGTTTATATGACCTAGCCAAAAACATTCAGTACTTC. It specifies CASSLYDLAKNIQYF.

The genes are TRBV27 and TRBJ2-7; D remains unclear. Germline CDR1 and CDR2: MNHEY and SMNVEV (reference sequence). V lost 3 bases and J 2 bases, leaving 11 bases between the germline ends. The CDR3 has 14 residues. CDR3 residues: CASSFRVAAYEQYF. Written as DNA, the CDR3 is TGTGCCAGCAGTTTTAGGGTTGCCGCCTACGAGCAGTACTTC.

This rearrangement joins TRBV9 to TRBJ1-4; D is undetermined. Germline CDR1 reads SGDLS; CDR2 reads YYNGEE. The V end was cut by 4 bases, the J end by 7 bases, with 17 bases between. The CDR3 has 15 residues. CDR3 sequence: CASSPQSSRAEKLFF. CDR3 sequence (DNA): TGTGCCAGCAGCCCCCAGTCCTCCCGCGCTGAAAAACTGTTTTTT.

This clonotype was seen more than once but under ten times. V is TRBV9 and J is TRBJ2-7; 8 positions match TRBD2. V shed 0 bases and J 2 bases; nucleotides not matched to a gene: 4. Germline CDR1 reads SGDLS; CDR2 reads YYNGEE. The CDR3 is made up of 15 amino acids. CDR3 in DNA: TGTGCCAGCAGCGTAGGGACTAGCATAACCTACGAGCAGTACTTC. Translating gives CASSVGTSITYEQYF.

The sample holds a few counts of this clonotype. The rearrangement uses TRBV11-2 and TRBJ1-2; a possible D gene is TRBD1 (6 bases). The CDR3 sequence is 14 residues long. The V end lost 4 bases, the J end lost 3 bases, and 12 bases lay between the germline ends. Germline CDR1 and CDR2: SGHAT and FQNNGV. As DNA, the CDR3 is TGTGCCAGCAGCTCCAGGACAGATTACTATGGCTACACCTTC. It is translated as CASSSRTDYYGYTF.